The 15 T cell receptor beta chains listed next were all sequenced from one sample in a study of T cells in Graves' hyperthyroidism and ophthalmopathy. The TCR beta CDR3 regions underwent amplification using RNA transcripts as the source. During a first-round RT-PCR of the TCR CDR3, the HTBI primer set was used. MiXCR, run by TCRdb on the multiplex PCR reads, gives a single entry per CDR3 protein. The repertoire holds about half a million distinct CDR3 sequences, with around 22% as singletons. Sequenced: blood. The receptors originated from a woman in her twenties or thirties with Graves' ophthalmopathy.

The CDR3 DNA is TGTGCCACCAGCAGCCCGAAGCCGGGGGCCGCCGAGGAGGCCCAGTACTTC. It yields the protein CATSSPKPGAAEEAQYF. V usage is TRBV15 and J usage is TRBJ2-5; D is perhaps TRBD1 or TRBD2 (6 bases each). V lost 3 bases and J 9 bases, leaving 26 bases between the germline ends. The CDR3 has 17 residues. Germline CDR1 is LNHNV and CDR2 is YYDKDF (reference sequence). Supplemented by reference TRBV15 and TRBJ2-5, the full variable domain reads DAMVIQNPRYQVTQFGKPVTLSCSQTLNHNVMYWYQQKSSQAPKLLFHYYDKDFNNEADTPDNFQSRRPNTSFCFLDIRSPGLGDTAMYLCATSSPKPGAAEEAQYFGPGTRLLVL.

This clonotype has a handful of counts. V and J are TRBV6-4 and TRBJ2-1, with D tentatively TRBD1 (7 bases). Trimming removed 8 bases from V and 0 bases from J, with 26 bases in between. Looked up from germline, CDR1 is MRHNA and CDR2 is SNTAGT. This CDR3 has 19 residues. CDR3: CASSGLRGRGTASYNEQFF. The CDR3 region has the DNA TGTGCCAGCTCGGGTTTACGGGGCCGGGGGACAGCCTCCTACAATGAGCAGTTCTTC.

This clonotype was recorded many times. As DNA, the CDR3 is TGTGCCAGTTTTCTAACAGACAGAGGTACCTACGAGCAGTACTTC. Its translation is CASFLTDRGTYEQYF. The rearrangement uses TRBV6-1 and TRBJ2-7, with D perhaps matching TRBD1 (5 bases). Trimming removed 9 bases at V and 2 bases at J, with 20 bases between. This CDR3 is built from 15 residues. Germline-derived CDR1 and CDR2 are MNHNS and SASEGT.

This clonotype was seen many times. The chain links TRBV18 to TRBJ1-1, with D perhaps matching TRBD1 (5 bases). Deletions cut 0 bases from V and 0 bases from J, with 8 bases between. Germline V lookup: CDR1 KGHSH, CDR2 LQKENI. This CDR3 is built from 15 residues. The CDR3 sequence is CASSPPGRMNTEAFF. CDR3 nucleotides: TGTGCCAGCTCACCACCGGGACGGATGAACACTGAAGCTTTCTTT.

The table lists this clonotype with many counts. The CDR3 nucleotides are TGTGCCAGCAGCAATCGGGAGAACACTGAAGCTTTCTTT. Translation gives CASSNRENTEAFF. This chain connects TRBV7-3 to TRBJ1-1; D remains unclear. V was clipped by 5 bases and J by 1 base, with 8 bases between them. Germline CDR1 is SGHTA and CDR2 is FQGTGA. This CDR3 is 13 amino acids long.

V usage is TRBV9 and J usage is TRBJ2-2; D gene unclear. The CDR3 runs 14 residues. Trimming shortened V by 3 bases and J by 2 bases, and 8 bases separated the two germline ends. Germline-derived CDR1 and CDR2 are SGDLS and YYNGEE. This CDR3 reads CASSAQLNTGELFF. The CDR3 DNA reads TGTGCCAGCAGCGCCCAACTAAACACCGGGGAGCTGTTTTTT.

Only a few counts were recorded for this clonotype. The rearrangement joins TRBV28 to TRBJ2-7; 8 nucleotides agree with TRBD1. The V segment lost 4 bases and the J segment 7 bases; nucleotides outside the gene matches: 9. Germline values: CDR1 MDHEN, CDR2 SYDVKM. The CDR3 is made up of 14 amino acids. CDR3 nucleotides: TGTGCCAGCAGTTGGGACAGGACCATACTGGAGCAGTACTTC. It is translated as CASSWDRTILEQYF.

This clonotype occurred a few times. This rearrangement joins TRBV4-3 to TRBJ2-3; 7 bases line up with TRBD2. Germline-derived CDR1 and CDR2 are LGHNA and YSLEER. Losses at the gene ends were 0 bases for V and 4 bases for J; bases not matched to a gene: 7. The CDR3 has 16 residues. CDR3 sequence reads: CASSQESGGFSDTQYF. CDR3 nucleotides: TGCGCCAGCAGCCAAGAGTCCGGGGGGTTCTCAGATACGCAGTATTTT.

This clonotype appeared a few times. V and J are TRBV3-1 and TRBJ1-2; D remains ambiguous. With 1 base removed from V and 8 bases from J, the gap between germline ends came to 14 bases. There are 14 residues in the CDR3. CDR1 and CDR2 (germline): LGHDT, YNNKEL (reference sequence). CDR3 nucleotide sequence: TGTGCCAGCAGCCAAGTGTTGGGTGCGCAGGGCTACACCTTC. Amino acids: CASSQVLGAQGYTF.

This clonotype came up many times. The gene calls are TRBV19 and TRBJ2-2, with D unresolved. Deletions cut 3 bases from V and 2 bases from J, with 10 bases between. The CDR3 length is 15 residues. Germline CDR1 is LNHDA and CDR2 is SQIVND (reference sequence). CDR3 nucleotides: TGTGCCAGTAGTATGGTTGGCGTCAACACCGGGGAGCTGTTTTTT. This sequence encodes CASSMVGVNTGELFF.

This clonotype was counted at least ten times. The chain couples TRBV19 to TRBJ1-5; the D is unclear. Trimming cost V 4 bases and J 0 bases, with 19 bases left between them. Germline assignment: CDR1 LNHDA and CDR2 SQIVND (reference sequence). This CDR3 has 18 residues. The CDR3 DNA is TGTGCCAGTAGTACCGAACACGGGGTGGGCTATAGCAATCAGCCCCAGCATTTT. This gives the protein CASSTEHGVGYSNQPQHF.

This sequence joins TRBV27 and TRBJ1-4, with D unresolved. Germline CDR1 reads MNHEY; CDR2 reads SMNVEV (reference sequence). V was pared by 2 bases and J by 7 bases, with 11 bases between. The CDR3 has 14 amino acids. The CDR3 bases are TGTGCCAGCAGTTTAGGCCAGTGGAGTGAAAAACTGTTTTTT. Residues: CASSLGQWSEKLFF.

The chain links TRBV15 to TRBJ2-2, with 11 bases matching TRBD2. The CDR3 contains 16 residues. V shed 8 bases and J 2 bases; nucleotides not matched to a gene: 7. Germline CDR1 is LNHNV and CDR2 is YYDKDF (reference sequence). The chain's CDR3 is CATSSGRSPNTGELFF. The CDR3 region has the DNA TGTGCCACCTCTAGCGGGAGGAGTCCTAACACCGGGGAGCTGTTTTTT.

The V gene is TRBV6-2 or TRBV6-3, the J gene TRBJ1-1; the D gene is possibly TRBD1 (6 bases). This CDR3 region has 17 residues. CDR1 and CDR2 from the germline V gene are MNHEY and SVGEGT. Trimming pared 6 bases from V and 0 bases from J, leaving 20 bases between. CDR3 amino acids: CASRPTGFGRLNTEAFF. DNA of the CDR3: TGTGCCAGCAGACCAACAGGGTTCGGTCGTTTGAACACTGAAGCTTTCTTT.

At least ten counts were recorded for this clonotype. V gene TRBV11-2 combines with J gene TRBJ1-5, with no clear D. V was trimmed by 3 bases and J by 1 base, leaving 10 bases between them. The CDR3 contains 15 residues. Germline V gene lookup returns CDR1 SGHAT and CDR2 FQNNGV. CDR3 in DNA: TGTGCCAGCAGCTTGGACTACCTGAGCAATCAGCCCCAGCATTTT. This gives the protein CASSLDYLSNQPQHF.